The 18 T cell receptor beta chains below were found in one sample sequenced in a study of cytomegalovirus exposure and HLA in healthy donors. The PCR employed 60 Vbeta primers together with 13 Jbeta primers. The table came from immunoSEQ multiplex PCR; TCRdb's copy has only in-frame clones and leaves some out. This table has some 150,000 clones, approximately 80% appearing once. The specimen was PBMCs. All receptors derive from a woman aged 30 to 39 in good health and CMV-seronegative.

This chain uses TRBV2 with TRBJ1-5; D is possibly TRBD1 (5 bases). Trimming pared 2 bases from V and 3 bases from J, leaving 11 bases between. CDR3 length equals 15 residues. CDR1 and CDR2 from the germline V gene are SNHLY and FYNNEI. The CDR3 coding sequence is TGTGCCAGCAGTGAAACCCCCAGGGTCAATCAGCCCCAGCATTTT. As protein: CASSETPRVNQPQHF.

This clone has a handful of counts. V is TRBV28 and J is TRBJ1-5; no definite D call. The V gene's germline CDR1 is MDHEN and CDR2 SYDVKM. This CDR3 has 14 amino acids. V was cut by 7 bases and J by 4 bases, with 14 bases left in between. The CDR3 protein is CASTQAGRNQPQHF. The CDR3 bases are TGTGCCAGCACCCAGGCCGGGAGGAATCAGCCCCAGCATTTT.

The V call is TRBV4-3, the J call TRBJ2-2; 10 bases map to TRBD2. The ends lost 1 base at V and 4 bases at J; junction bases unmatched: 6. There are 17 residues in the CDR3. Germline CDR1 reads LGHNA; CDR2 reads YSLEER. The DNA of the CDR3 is TGCGCCAGCAGCCAAGTCAGCGGGAGGGCCGGCACCGGGGAGCTGTTTTTT. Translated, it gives CASSQVSGRAGTGELFF.

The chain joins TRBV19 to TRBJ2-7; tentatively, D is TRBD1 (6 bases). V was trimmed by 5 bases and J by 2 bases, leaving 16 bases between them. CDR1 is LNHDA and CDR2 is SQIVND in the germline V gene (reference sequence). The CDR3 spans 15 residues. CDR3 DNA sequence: TGTGCCAGTAGTCCCACCGCAGGGGCCACCTACGAGCAGTACTTC. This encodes CASSPTAGATYEQYF.

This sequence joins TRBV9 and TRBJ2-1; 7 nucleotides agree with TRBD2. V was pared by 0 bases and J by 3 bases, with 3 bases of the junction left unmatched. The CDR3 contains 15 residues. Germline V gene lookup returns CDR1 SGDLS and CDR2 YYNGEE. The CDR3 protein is CASSVGLADYNEQFF. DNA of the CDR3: TGTGCCAGCAGCGTAGGGCTAGCGGACTACAATGAGCAGTTCTTC.

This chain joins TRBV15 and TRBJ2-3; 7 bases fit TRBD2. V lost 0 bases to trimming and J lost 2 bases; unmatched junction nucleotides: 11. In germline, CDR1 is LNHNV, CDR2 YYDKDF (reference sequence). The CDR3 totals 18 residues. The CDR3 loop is CATSRDLASGKYTDTQYF. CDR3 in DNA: TGTGCCACCAGCAGAGATCTGGCTAGCGGCAAGTACACAGATACGCAGTATTTT.

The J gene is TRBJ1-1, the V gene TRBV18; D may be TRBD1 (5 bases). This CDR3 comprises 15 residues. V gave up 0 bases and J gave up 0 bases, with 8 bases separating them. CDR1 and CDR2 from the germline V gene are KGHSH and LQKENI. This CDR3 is CASSPPSQVNTEAFF. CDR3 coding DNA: TGTGCCAGCTCACCACCGTCACAGGTGAACACTGAAGCTTTCTTT.

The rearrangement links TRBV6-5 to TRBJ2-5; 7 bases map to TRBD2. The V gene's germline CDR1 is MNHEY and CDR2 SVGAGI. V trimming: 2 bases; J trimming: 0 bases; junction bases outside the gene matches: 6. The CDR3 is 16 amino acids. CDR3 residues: CASSYGGRGHQETQYF. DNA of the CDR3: TGTGCCAGCAGTTACGGCGGGAGAGGCCACCAAGAGACCCAGTACTTC.

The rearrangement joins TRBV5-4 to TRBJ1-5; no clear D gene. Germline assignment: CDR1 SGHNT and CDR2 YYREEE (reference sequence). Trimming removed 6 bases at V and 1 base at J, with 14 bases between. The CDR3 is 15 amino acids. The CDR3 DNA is TGTGCCAGCACGAAGGGAGGGCGAAGCAATCAGCCCCAGCATTTT. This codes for CASTKGGRSNQPQHF.

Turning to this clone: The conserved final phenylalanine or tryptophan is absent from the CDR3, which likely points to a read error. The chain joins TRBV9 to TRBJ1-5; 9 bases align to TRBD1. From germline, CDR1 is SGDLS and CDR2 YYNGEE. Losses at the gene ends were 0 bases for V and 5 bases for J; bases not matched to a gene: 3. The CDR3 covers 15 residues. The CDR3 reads CASSVGQGGDQPQHL. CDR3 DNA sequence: TGTGCCAGCAGCGTAGGACAGGGGGGGGATCAGCCCCAGCATCTT.

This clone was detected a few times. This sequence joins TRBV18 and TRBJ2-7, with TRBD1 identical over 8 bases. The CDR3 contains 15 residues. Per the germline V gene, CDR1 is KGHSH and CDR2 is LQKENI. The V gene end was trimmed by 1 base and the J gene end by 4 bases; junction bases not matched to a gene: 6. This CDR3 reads CASSPRDRSSYEQYF. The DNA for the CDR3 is TGTGCCAGCTCACCACGGGACAGGTCTTCTTACGAGCAGTACTTC.

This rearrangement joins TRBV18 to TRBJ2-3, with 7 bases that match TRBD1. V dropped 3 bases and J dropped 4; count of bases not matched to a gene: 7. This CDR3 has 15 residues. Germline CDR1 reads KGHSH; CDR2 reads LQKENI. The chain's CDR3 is CASSPRGQRADTQYF. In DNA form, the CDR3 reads TGTGCCAGCTCACCCCGGGGACAGAGGGCAGATACGCAGTATTTT.

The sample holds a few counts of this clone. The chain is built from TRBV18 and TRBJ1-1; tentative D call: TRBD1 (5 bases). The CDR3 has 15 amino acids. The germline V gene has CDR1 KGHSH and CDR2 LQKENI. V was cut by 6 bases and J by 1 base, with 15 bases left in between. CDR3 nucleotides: TGTGCCAGCTCGCCTTCCTCCCAGGGGAACACTGAAGCTTTCTTT. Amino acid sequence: CASSPSSQGNTEAFF.

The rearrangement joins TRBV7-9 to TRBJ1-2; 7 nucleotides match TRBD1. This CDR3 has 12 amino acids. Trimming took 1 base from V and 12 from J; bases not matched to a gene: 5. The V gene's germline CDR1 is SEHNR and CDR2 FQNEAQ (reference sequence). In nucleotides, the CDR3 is TGTGCCAGCAGCTTAGATGTCAGGGGGGACACCTTC. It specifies CASSLDVRGDTF.

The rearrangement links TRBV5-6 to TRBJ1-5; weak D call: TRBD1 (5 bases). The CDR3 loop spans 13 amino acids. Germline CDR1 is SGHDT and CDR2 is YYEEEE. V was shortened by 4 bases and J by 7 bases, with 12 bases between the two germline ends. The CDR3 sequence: CASSRQGRQPQHF. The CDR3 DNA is TGTGCCAGCAGCCGGCAGGGCCGGCAGCCCCAGCATTTT.

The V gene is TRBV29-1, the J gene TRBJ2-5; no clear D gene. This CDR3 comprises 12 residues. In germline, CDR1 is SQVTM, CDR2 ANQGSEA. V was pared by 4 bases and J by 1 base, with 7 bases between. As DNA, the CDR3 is TGCAGCGTTGGACAACTCCAAGAGACCCAGTACTTC. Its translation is CSVGQLQETQYF.

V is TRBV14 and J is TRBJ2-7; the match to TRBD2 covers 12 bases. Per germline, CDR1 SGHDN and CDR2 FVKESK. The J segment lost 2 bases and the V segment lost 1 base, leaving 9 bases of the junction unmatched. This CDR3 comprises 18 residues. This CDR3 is CASSQVASSGGVPYEQYF. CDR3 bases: TGTGCCAGCAGCCAAGTGGCGTCTAGCGGGGGGGTACCCTACGAGCAGTACTTC.

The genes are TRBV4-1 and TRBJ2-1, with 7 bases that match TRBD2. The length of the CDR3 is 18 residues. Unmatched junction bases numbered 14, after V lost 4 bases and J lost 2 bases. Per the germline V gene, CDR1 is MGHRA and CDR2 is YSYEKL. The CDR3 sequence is CASSPRGEGGAPYNEQFF. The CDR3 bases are TGCGCCAGCAGCCCCCGAGGGGAGGGCGGGGCGCCCTACAATGAGCAGTTCTTC.